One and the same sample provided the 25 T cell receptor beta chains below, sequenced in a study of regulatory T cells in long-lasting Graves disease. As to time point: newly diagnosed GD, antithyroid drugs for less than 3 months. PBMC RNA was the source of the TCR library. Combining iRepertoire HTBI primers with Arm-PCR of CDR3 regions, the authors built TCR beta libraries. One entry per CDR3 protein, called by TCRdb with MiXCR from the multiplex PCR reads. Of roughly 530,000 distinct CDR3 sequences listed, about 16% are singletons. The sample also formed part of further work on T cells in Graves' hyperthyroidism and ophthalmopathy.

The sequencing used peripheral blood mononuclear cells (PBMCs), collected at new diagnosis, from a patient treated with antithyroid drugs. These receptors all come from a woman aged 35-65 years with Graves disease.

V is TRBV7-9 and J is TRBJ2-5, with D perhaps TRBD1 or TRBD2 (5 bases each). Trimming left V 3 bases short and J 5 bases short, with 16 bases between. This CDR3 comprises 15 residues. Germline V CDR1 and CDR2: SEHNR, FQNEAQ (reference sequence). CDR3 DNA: TGTGCCAGCAGCTTCCGAGGGCAGGGAAAGGAGACCCAGTACTTC. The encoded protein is CASSFRGQGKETQYF. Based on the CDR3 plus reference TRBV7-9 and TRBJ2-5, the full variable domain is DTGVSQNPRHKITKRGQNVTFRCDPISEHNRLYWYRQTLGQGPEFLTYFQNEAQLEKSRLLSDRFSAERPKGSFSTLEIQRTEQGDSAMYLCASSFRGQGKETQYFGPGTRLLVL.

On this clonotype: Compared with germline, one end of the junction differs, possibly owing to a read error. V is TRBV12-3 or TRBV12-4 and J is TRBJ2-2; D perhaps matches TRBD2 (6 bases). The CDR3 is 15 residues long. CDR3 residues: CASSLVRVGAGGLFF. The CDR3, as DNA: TGTGCCAGCAGTTTAGTAAGGGTCGGGGCCGGGGGGCTGTTTTTT.

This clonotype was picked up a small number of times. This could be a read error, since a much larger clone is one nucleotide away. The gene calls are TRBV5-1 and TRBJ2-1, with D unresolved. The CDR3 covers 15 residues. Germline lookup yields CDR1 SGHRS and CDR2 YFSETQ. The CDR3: CASSLADVGYNEQLF. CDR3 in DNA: TGCGCCAGCAGCTTGGCCGATGTCGGTTACAATGAGCAGCTCTTC.

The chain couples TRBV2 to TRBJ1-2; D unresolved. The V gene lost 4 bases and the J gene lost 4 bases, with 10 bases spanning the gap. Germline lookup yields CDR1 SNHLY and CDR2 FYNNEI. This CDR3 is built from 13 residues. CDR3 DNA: TGTGCCAGCAGTGCGGGGAATGGCTATGGCTACACCTTC. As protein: CASSAGNGYGYTF.

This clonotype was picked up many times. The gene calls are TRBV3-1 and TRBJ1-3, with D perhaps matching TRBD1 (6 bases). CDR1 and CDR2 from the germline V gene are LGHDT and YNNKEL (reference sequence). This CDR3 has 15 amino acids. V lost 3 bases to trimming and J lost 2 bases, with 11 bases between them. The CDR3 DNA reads TGTGCCAGCAGCCATCGGACAGTCACTGGAAACACCATATATTTT. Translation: CASSHRTVTGNTIYF.

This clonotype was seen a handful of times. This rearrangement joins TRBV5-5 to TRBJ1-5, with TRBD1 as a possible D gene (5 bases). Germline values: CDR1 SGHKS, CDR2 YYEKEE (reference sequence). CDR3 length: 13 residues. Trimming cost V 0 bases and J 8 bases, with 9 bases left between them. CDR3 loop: CASSLVGGKPQHF. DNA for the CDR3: TGTGCCAGCAGCTTGGTGGGGGGAAAGCCCCAGCATTTT.

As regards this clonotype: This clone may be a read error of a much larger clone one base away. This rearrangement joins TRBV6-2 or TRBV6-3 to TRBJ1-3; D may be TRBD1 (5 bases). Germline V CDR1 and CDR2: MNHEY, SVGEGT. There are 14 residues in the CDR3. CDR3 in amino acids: CASRPGGTGDTIYF. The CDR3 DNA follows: TGTGCCAGCAGGCCCGGGGGTACTGGAGACACCATATATTTT.

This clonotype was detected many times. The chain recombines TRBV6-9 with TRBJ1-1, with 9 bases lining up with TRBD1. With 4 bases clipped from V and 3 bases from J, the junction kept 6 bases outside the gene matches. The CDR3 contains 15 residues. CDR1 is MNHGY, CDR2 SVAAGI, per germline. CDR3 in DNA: TGTGCCAGCAGTTCGGGACAGGGTATCGACACTGAAGCTTTCTTT. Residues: CASSSGQGIDTEAFF.

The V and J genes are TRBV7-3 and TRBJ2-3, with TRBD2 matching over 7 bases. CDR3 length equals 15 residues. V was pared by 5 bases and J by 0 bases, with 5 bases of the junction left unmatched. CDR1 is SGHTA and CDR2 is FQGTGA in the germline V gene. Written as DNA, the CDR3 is TGTGCCAGCAGCCAAGCGGGGCGCAGCACAGATACGCAGTATTTT. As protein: CASSQAGRSTDTQYF.

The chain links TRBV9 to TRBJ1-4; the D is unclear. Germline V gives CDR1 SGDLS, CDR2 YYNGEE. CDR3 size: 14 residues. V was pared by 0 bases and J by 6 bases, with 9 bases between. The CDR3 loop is CASSVAGSDEKLFF. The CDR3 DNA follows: TGTGCCAGCAGCGTAGCTGGGTCAGATGAAAAACTGTTTTTT.

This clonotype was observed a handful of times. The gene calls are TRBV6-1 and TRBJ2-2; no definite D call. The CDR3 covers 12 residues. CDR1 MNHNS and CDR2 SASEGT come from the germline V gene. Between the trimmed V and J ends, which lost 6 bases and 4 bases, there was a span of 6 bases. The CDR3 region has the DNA TGTGCCAGCAGGAGGACCACCGGGGAGCTGTTTTTT. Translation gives CASRRTTGELFF.

The CDR3 protein is CASSLGSGRWNIQYF. As DNA, the CDR3 is TGTGCCAGCAGCTTAGGAAGCGGGAGATGGAACATTCAGTACTTC. The chain employs TRBV11-1 and TRBJ2-4, with 8 bases aligning to TRBD2. CDR3 length: 15 amino acids. J gave up 7 bases and V 1 base, and 6 bases lay outside the gene matches. Per germline, CDR1 SGHAT and CDR2 FQDESV (reference sequence).

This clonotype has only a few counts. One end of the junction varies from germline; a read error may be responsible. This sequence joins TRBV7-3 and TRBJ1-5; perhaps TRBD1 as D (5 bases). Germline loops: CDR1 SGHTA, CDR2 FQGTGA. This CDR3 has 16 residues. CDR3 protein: CASSPRTRCSDQPQHF. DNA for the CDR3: TGTGCCAGCAGCCCCCGGACACGTTGTAGCGATCAGCCCCAGCATTTT. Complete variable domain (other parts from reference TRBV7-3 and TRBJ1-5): GAGVSQTPSNKVTEKGKYVELRCDPISGHTALYWYRQSLGQGPEFLIYFQGTGAADDSGLPNDRFFAVRPEGSVSTLKIQRTERGDSAVYLCASSPRTRCSDQPQHFGDGTRLSIL.

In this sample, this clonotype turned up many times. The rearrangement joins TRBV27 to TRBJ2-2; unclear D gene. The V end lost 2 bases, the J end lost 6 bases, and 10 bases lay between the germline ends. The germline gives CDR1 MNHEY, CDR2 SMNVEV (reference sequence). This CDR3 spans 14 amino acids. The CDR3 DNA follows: TGTGCCAGCAGTTTACCGGACGACGCCGGGGAGCTGTTTTTT. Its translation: CASSLPDDAGELFF.

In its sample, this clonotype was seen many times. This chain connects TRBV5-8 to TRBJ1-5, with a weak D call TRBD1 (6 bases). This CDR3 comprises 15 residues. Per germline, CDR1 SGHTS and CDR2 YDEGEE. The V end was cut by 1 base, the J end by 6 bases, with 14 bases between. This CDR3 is CASSLLGTSSQPQHF. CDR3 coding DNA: TGTGCCAGCAGCTTGCTTGGGACATCGAGTCAGCCCCAGCATTTT.

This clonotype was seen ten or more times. The CDR3 is CASSLGLVASGGEETQYF. CDR3 bases: TGTGCCAGCAGCTTGGGGCTGGTCGCTAGCGGGGGGGAAGAGACCCAGTACTTC. The V and J genes are TRBV7-9 and TRBJ2-5; TRBD2 matches at 12 bases. The CDR3 consists of 18 residues. The germline V gene has CDR1 SEHNR and CDR2 FQNEAQ (reference sequence). Unmatched junction bases numbered 11, after V lost 3 bases and J lost 3 bases.

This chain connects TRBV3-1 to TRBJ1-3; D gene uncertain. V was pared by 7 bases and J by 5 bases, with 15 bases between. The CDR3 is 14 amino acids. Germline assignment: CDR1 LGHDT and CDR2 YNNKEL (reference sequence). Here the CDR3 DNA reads TGTGCCAGCATACCCTCGGGTCAGAGAAACACCATATATTTT. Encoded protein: CASIPSGQRNTIYF.

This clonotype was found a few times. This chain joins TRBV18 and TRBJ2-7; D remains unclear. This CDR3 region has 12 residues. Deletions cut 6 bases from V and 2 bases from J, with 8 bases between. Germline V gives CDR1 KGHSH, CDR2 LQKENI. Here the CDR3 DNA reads TGTGCCAGCTCTGACGAGGCCTACGAGCAGTACTTC. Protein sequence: CASSDEAYEQYF.

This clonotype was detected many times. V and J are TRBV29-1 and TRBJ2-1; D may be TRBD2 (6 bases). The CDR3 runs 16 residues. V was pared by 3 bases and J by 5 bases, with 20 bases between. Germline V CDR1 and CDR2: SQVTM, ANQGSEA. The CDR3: CSVEGTGTQGHNEQFF. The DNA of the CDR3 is TGCAGCGTTGAGGGAACCGGGACTCAAGGCCACAATGAGCAGTTCTTC.

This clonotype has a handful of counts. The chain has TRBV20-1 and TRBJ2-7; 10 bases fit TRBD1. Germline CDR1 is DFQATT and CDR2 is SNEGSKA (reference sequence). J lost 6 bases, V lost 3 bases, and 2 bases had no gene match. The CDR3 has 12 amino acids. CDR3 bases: TGCAGTGCTAGTTGGGACAGGGGCGAGCAGTACTTC. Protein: CSASWDRGEQYF.

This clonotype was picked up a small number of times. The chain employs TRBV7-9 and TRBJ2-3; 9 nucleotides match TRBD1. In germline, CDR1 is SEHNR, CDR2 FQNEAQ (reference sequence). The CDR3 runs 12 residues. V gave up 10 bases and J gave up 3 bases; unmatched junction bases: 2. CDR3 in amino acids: CATDRGTDTQYF. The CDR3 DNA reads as TGTGCCACGGACAGGGGAACAGATACGCAGTATTTT.

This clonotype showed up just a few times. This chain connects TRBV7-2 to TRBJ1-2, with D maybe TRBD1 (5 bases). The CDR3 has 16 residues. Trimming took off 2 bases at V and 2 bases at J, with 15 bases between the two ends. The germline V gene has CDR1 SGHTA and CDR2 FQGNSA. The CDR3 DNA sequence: TGTGCCAGCAGCTTATCTACGGGGCTATTAAACTATGGCTACACCTTC. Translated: CASSLSTGLLNYGYTF.

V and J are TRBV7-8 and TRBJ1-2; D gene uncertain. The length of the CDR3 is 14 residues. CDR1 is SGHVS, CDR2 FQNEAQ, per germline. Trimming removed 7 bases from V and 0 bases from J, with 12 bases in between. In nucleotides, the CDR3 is TGTGCCAGCAACAATTTGGGAGCTAACTATGGCTACACCTTC. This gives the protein CASNNLGANYGYTF.

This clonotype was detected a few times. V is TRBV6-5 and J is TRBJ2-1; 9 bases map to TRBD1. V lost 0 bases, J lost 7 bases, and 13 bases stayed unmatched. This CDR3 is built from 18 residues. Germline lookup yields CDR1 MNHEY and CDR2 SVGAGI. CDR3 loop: CASSYSSLLLDRGNEQFF. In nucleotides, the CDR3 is TGTGCCAGCAGTTACTCGAGTTTATTGTTGGACAGGGGAAATGAGCAGTTCTTC.

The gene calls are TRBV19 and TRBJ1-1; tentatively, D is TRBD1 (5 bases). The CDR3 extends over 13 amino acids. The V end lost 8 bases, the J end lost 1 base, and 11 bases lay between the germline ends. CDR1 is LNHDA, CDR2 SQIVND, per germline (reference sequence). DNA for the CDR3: TGTGCCAGTCTCGGGACGGGGAACACTGAAGCTTTCTTT. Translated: CASLGTGNTEAFF.